This entry concerns a single T cell receptor (beta chain). The entry originates in a study of T cell clonotyping in hematopoietic cell transplantation. Method: immunoSEQ multiplex PCR; TCRdb's copy keeps in-frame clones and lacks some. The table shows roughly 34,000 clones, with roughly 96% occurring only once. Germline values: CDR1 KGHSH, CDR2 LQKENI. The CDR3 length is 15 residues. Deletions cut 3 bases from V and 3 bases from J, with 14 bases between. Specified time point: recipient sample about 28 days before transplant, after cytoreduction. V is TRBV18 and J is TRBJ1-1; the D gene is possibly TRBD1 (5 bases). This clonotype was sampled from a man aged 35 to 55 with chronic myeloid leukemia. Some clones in this sample may be carry-over from other donors' samples. Material: peripheral blood mononuclear cells, obtained before stem cell transplant. This chain's CDR3 is CASSPGLQVDTEAFF. The CDR3 DNA is TGTGCCAGCTCACCGGGACTACAAGTAGACACTGAAGCTTTCTTT.